A single sample is the source of the 22 T cell receptor beta chains below, sequenced in a study of identifying expanded T cells in peripheral blood. Sequencing was performed with immunoSEQ multiplex PCR; in TCRdb, only in-frame clones are kept and a portion is missing. The sample has 58,000 or so clones, about 85% seen once; the top ten hold about a fifth. The sequenced sample was blood. The receptors originated from a person between 18 and 75 years old in good health.

V usage is TRBV19 and J usage is TRBJ2-1; D may be TRBD1 or TRBD2 (5 bases each). Germline V gives CDR1 LNHDA, CDR2 SQIVND (reference sequence). Trimming cost V 7 bases and J 13 bases, with 17 bases left between them. The CDR3 sequence is 12 residues long. The CDR3 sequence: CASTPGQGVQFF. The CDR3 coding sequence is TGTGCCAGTACCCCGGGGCAGGGCGTACAGTTCTTC.

The chain has TRBV5-1 and TRBJ2-2; D unclear. This CDR3 spans 15 amino acids. V dropped 4 bases and J dropped 3 bases, with 13 bases sitting between them. CDR1 is SGHRS and CDR2 is YFSETQ in the germline V gene. CDR3 residues: CASSPAGKDTGELFF. CDR3 DNA sequence: TGCGCCAGCAGCCCCGCAGGTAAAGACACCGGGGAGCTGTTTTTT. Full variable domain (rest looked up from reference TRBV5-1 and TRBJ2-2): KAGVTQTPRYLIKTRGQQVTLSCSPISGHRSVSWYQQTPGQGLQFLFEYFSETQRNKGNFPGRFSGRQFSNSRSEMNVSTLELGDSALYLCASSPAGKDTGELFFGEGSRLTVL.

DNA of the CDR3: TGTGCCAGCAGTTTCACTAGCGGAGGTCAAGAGACCCAGTACTTC. Its translation is CASSFTSGGQETQYF. V is TRBV28 and J is TRBJ2-5, with 8 bases identical to TRBD2. With V trimmed by 3 bases and J by 2 bases, 5 bases remained unmatched. Per the germline V gene, CDR1 is MDHEN and CDR2 is SYDVKM. The CDR3 contains 15 residues. The variable domain in full, with the rest retrieved from reference TRBV28 and TRBJ2-5, is DVKVTQSSRYLVKRTGEKVFLECVQDMDHENMFWYRQDPGLGLRLIYFSYDVKMKEKGDIPEGYSVSREKKERFSLILESASTNQTSMYLCASSFTSGGQETQYFGPGTRLLVL.

The rearrangement joins TRBV2 to TRBJ2-7; 9 positions agree with TRBD2. Trimming took 6 bases from V and 6 from J; bases not matched to a gene: 9. In germline, CDR1 is SNHLY, CDR2 FYNNEI. CDR3 length: 14 residues. As DNA, the CDR3 is TGTGCCAGCAGGGGGGGACTAGCTCCTGGCGAGCAGTACTTC. Its translation: CASRGGLAPGEQYF.

The chain has TRBV5-5 and TRBJ2-5, with 9 bases that match TRBD2. The length of the CDR3 is 16 residues. After removal of 0 bases from V and 4 bases from J, the junction contained 7 bases not matched to a gene. Germline-derived CDR1 and CDR2 are SGHKS and YYEKEE (reference sequence). This CDR3 is CASSLGLAGTLETQYF. The CDR3 DNA reads TGTGCCAGCAGCTTGGGGCTAGCGGGGACATTAGAGACCCAGTACTTC.

The rearrangement joins TRBV5-4 to TRBJ2-7; the match to TRBD1 covers 7 bases. The germline CDR1 and CDR2 sequences are SGHNT and YYREEE (reference sequence). V gave up 2 bases and J gave up 3 bases; unmatched junction bases: 5. The CDR3 spans 14 residues. CDR3 amino acids: CASSFPGGSYEQYV. The CDR3 region has the DNA TGTGCCAGCAGCTTTCCAGGGGGAAGCTACGAGCAGTACGTC.

The chain has TRBV9 and TRBJ1-1, with D unclear. From germline, CDR1 is SGDLS and CDR2 YYNGEE. V gave up 0 bases and J gave up 3 bases, with 6 bases separating them. The CDR3 runs to 13 residues. CDR3 sequence (DNA): TGTGCCAGCAGCGTAGCAGCTCACACTGAAGCTTTCTTT. It codes for CASSVAAHTEAFF.

The sample holds a few counts of this clone. The V and J genes are TRBV19 and TRBJ1-5, with 9 bases that match TRBD1. Losses at the gene ends were 4 bases for V and 4 bases for J; bases not matched to a gene: 5. Germline V gene lookup returns CDR1 LNHDA and CDR2 SQIVND (reference sequence). The CDR3 runs to 15 residues. The CDR3 protein is CASSKGQGMNQPQHF. In nucleotides, the CDR3 is TGTGCCAGTAGTAAAGGACAGGGGATGAATCAGCCCCAGCATTTT.

V and J are TRBV6-4 and TRBJ1-5; D remains unclear. CDR3 length: 13 amino acids. Trimming removed 3 bases at V and 1 base at J, with 4 bases between. CDR1 and CDR2 from the germline V gene are MRHNA and SNTAGT. The CDR3 DNA is TGTGCCAGCAGTGAAGGGAGCAATCAGCCCCAGCATTTT. Translating it yields CASSEGSNQPQHF.

This clone was seen more than once but under ten times. The chain uses TRBV11-2 and TRBJ2-7, with TRBD1 matching 7 bases. The CDR3 length is 14 residues. V trimming: 4 bases; J trimming: 1 base; junction bases outside the gene matches: 4. Germline loops: CDR1 SGHAT, CDR2 FQNNGV. CDR3 residues: CASSSRGQSYEQYV. CDR3 bases: TGTGCCAGCAGCTCCCGGGGACAGTCCTACGAGCAGTACGTC.

The J gene is TRBJ2-1, the V gene TRBV6-1, with D unresolved. This CDR3 is built from 13 residues. The V and J ends lost 5 bases and 2 bases respectively, with 7 bases between them. Germline CDR1 reads MNHNS; CDR2 reads SASEGT. As DNA, the CDR3 is TGTGCCAGCAGTAAGGGAACCTACAATGAGCAGTTCTTC. This encodes CASSKGTYNEQFF.

This chain connects TRBV6-1 to TRBJ2-7, with D uncertain. The CDR3 covers 11 residues. CDR1 and CDR2 from the germline V gene are MNHNS and SASEGT. V was cut by 4 bases and J by 1 base, with 2 bases left in between. CDR3 sequence (DNA): TGTGCCAGCAGTGTTTCCTACGAGCAGTACGTC. Translation: CASSVSYEQYV.

CDR3 in amino acids: CASSPWTGESYGYTF. CDR3 sequence (DNA): TGTGCCAGCAGCCCCTGGACAGGGGAGAGCTATGGCTACACCTTC. The V gene is TRBV7-9, the J gene TRBJ1-2; 9 bases map to TRBD1. Germline V gives CDR1 SEHNR, CDR2 FQNEAQ (reference sequence). The V and J ends lost 5 bases and 4 bases, in that order; junction bases with no gene match: 8. The CDR3 consists of 15 residues.

This chain connects TRBV19 to TRBJ1-6, with D possibly matching TRBD1 (6 bases). The CDR3 covers 14 residues. Trimming took 4 bases from V and 3 from J, leaving 7 bases between them. Germline V gives CDR1 LNHDA, CDR2 SQIVND (reference sequence). DNA for the CDR3: TGTGCCAGTAGTAGGGACAACTATAATTCACCCCTCCACTTT. It yields the protein CASSRDNYNSPLHF.

The chain uses TRBV10-3 and TRBJ2-7; 10 nucleotides agree with TRBD1. There are 16 residues in the CDR3. The germline V gene has CDR1 ENHRY and CDR2 SYGVKD. V lost 6 bases, J lost 2 bases, and 10 bases stayed unmatched. CDR3 bases: TGTGCCATCAGCCGAGCCGGGACAGGGGTACCCTACGAGCAGTACGTC. Protein product: CAISRAGTGVPYEQYV.

This clone was recorded only once. This sequence joins TRBV2 and TRBJ2-7; D might be TRBD1 or TRBD2, each matching 5 bases. V lost 11 bases and J lost 4, with 15 bases in between. The germline V gene encodes CDR1 SNHLY and CDR2 FYNNEI. This CDR3 contains 12 residues. Here the CDR3 DNA reads TGTGCCGCCCGTGGGGGAGATTACGAGCAGTACTTC. Translated: CAARGGDYEQYF. The full variable domain, rest sourced from reference TRBV2 and TRBJ2-7, is EPEVTQTPSHQVTQMGQEVILRCVPISNHLYFYWYRQILGQKVEFLVSFYNNEISEKSEIFDDQFSVERPDGSNFTLKIRSTKLEDSAMYFCAARGGDYEQYFGPGTRLTVT.

CDR3 sequence reads: CASSLSGFSSATEYGYTF. CDR3 DNA sequence: TGTGCCAGCAGTTTATCGGGGTTTAGCAGCGCGACTGAGTATGGCTACACCTTC. This sequence joins TRBV27 and TRBJ1-2; D gene uncertain. Germline loops: CDR1 MNHEY, CDR2 SMNVEV (reference sequence). The CDR3 is made up of 18 amino acids. V gave up 0 bases and J gave up 5 bases, with 22 bases separating them.

This clone appeared a few times. The chain carries TRBV19 and TRBJ1-1; 9 bases map to TRBD1. Germline-derived CDR1 and CDR2 are LNHDA and SQIVND (reference sequence). The CDR3 has 16 residues. V dropped 6 bases and J dropped 10; count of bases not matched to a gene: 18. The CDR3 DNA reads TGTGCCAGTAGGGACAGGGGCATCTTCAGTTTTCAGGGAGCTTTCTTT. Encoded protein: CASRDRGIFSFQGAFF.

This chain joins TRBV6-5 and TRBJ1-5; D possibly corresponds to TRBD1 (5 bases). Germline CDR1 is MNHEY and CDR2 is SVGAGI. Trimming removed 5 bases at V and 6 bases at J, with 11 bases between. This CDR3 comprises 13 residues. CDR3 DNA sequence: TGTGCCAGCAGTGCCGGAACAGGTCAGCCCCAGCATTTT. It encodes CASSAGTGQPQHF.

The rearrangement joins TRBV6-5 to TRBJ2-5; D remains ambiguous. Germline assignment: CDR1 MNHEY and CDR2 SVGAGI. The CDR3 covers 11 residues. The V end lost 2 bases, the J end lost 5 bases, and 3 bases lay between the germline ends. CDR3 sequence: CASSYRETQYF. CDR3 in DNA: TGTGCCAGCAGTTACCGGGAGACCCAGTACTTC.

This chain links TRBV7-2 with TRBJ1-3; 7 bases are shared with TRBD1. The CDR3 covers 17 residues. The V gene's germline CDR1 is SGHTA and CDR2 FQGNSA. V lost 2 bases, J lost 4 bases, and 11 bases stayed unmatched. The CDR3 loop is CASSLNSAGGRGNTIYF. CDR3 coding DNA: TGTGCCAGCAGCTTAAATTCCGCAGGGGGGCGGGGAAACACCATATATTTT.

This rearrangement joins TRBV6-5 to TRBJ1-3, with D perhaps matching TRBD1 (6 bases). Trimming took off 7 bases at V and 2 bases at J, with 15 bases between the two ends. This CDR3 has 15 residues. CDR1 is MNHEY and CDR2 is SVGAGI in the germline V gene. The CDR3 loop reads CASTALPGAGNTIYF. The CDR3 bases are TGTGCCAGCACCGCCCTTCCAGGGGCTGGAAACACCATATATTTT.